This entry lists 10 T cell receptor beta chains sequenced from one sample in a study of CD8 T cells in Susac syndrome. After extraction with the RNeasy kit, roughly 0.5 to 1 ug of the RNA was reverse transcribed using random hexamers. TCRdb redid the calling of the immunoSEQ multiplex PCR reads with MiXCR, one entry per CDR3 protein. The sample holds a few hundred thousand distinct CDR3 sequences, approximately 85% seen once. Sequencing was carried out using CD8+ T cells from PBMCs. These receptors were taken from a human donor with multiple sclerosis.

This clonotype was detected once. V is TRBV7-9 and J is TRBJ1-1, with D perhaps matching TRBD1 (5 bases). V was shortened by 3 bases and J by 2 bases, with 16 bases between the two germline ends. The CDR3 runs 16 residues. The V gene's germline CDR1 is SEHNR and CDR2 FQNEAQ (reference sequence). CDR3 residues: CASSFISSGPNTEAFF. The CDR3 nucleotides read TGTGCCAGCAGCTTCATTTCGTCAGGGCCTAACACTGAAGCTTTCTTT.

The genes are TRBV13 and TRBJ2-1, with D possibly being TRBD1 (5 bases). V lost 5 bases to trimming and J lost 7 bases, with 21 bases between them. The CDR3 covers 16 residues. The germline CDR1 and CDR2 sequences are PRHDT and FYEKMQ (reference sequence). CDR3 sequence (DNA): TGTGCCAGCAGCCCCCCATCAGGGAAGATGGAAAATGAGCAGTTCTTC. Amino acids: CASSPPSGKMENEQFF.

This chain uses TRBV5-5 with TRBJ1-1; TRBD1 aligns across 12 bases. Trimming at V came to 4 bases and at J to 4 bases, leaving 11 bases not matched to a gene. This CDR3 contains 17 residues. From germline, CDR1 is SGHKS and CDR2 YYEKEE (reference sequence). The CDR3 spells CASSIPGQGAPGTEAFF. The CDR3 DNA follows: TGTGCCAGCAGCATACCGGGACAGGGGGCCCCGGGCACTGAAGCTTTCTTT.

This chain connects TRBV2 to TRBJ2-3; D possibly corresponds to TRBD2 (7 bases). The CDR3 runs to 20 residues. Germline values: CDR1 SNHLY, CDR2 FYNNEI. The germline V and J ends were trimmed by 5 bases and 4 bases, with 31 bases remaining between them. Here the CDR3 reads CASSYPMRGGRVSPPDTQYF. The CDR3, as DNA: TGTGCCAGCAGTTACCCCATGAGGGGGGGCCGAGTTAGTCCCCCAGATACGCAGTATTTT.

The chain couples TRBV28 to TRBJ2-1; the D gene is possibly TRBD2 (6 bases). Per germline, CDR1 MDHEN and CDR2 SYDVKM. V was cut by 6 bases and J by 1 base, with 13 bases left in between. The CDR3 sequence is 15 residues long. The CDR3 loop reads CASRPPGESYNEQFF. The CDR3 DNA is TGTGCCAGCAGGCCCCCGGGAGAGTCCTACAATGAGCAGTTCTTC.

CDR3 sequence: CSASWGGTEAFF. Written as DNA, the CDR3 is TGCAGTGCTAGTTGGGGTGGCACTGAAGCTTTCTTT. The chain has TRBV20-1 and TRBJ1-1; D ambiguous. Germline values: CDR1 DFQATT, CDR2 SNEGSKA (reference sequence). V was shortened by 3 bases and J by 4 bases, with 9 bases between the two germline ends. This CDR3 is built from 12 residues.

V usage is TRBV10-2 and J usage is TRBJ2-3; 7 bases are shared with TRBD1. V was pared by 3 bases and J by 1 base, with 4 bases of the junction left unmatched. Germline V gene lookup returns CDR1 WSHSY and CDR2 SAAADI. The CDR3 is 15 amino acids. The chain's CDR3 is CASSEDRVGTDTQYF. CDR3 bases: TGCGCCAGCAGTGAAGACAGGGTAGGCACAGATACGCAGTATTTT.

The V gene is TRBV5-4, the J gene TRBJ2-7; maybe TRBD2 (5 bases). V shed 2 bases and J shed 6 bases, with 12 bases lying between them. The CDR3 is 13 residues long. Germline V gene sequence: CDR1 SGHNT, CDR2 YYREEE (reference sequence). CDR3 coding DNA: TGTGCCAGCAGCTTCAGGACTCAGGTCGAGCAGTACTTC. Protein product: CASSFRTQVEQYF.

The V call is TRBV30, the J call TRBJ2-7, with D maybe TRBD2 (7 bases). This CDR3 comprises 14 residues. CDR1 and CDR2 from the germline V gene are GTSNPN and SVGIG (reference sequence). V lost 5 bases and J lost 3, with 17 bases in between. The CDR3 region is CAWAKGGVGYEQYF. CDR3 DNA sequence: TGTGCCTGGGCCAAAGGGGGGGTGGGCTACGAGCAGTACTTC.

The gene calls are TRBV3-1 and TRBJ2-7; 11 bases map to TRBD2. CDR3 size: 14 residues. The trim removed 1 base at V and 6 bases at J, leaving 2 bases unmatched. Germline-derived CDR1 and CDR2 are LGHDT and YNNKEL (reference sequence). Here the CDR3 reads CASSQGTSGFEQYF. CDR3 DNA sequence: TGTGCCAGCAGCCAAGGGACTAGCGGGTTCGAGCAGTACTTC.